The clone carrying this T cell receptor (beta chain) has only a few counts. This sample was taken from a study of blood T cells in healthy people across ages. Together with a sample-barcoded 5' primer, a J-beta primer mix was included in a second PCR lasting about 6 to 12 cycles. One entry per CDR3 protein, called by TCRdb with MiXCR from the 5' RACE reads. Altogether 1.5 million to 2 million distinct CDR3 sequences are present, 28% being singletons, with the ten largest covering roughly 8%. The material sequenced was blood. This TCR came from a woman younger than 45 in good health.

The CDR3 sequence: CASSSRGQGGEKLFF. The CDR3 bases are TGTGCCAGCAGTTCGCGAGGACAGGGAGGTGAAAAACTGTTTTTT. The chain employs TRBV6-5 and TRBJ1-4; 8 bases agree with TRBD1. Germline trimming cut 4 bases from V and 7 bases from J; bases unmatched to any gene: 8. The CDR3 sequence is 15 residues long. Germline V gives CDR1 MNHEY, CDR2 SVGAGI.